The 32 T cell receptor beta chains reported below all come from one sample, sequenced in a study of blood T cell repertoires in COVID-19 (dated by TCRdb to the early 2020s). Library generation was performed with the immunoSEQ multiplex PCR assay. Held by TCRdb, this immuneACCESS table contains in-frame sequences only and omits some clones. Under half of the omission traces to an unresolved V gene where checked; the cause of the rest is unknown. This sample lists roughly 190,000 clones; around 90% were detected once. Jointly, the top ten make up 0.5% to 0.65% of the sample. The sample comprised peripheral blood. The receptors here all came from a man aged 50 to 59 with acute or convalescent COVID-19.

Only one count was recorded for this clone. The chain is built from TRBV7-2 and TRBJ1-1; TRBD1 is a possible D gene (5 bases). This CDR3 is built from 13 residues. Germline values: CDR1 SGHTA, CDR2 FQGNSA. With 3 bases removed from V and 3 bases from J, the gap between germline ends came to 8 bases. The CDR3 here is CASSLQGDTEAFF. The DNA for the CDR3 is TGTGCCAGCAGCTTGCAGGGCGACACTGAAGCTTTCTTT.

The chain joins TRBV6-1 to TRBJ2-6, with a possible D match to TRBD1 (5 bases). With 0 bases removed from V and 3 bases from J, the gap between germline ends came to 9 bases. The CDR3 is made up of 16 amino acids. Germline CDR1 MNHNS, CDR2 SASEGT. The CDR3 sequence is CASSEAVGDGANVLTF. CDR3 coding DNA: TGTGCCAGCAGTGAAGCGGTAGGGGATGGGGCCAACGTCCTGACTTTC.

The gene calls are TRBV3-1 (or the pseudogene TRBV3-2) and TRBJ1-1, with a tentative D call TRBD1 (5 bases). This CDR3 spans 14 amino acids. CDR1 and CDR2 from the germline V gene are LGHDT and YNNKEL (reference sequence). Trimming took off 5 bases at V and 5 bases at J, with 15 bases between the two ends. The CDR3 bases are TGTGCCAGCAGCAACCTGAGGAGGGGAACTGAAGCTTTCTTT. Translation: CASSNLRRGTEAFF.

The gene calls are TRBV28 and TRBJ2-7, with D unresolved. The ends were cut back, 4 bases at V and 4 bases at J, with 8 bases in the middle. CDR3 length equals 12 residues. Germline V gene lookup returns CDR1 MDHEN and CDR2 SYDVKM. The CDR3 protein is CASSYPGYEQYF. In DNA form, the CDR3 reads TGTGCCAGCAGTTATCCGGGTTACGAGCAGTACTTC.

The V and J genes are TRBV7-9 and TRBJ2-4; 10 bases agree with TRBD1. CDR3 length equals 13 residues. Per germline, CDR1 SEHNR and CDR2 FQNEAQ (reference sequence). V trimming: 0 bases; J trimming: 10 bases; junction bases outside the gene matches: 0. CDR3 in DNA: TGTGCCAGCAGCTTAGCGGGACAGGGGATTCAGTACTTC. Amino acids: CASSLAGQGIQYF.

This chain links TRBV27 with TRBJ1-1; 10 nucleotides align to TRBD1. V dropped 2 bases and J dropped 4; count of bases not matched to a gene: 10. The CDR3 is 17 residues long. Germline V gene data show CDR1 as MNHEY and CDR2 as SMNVEV (reference sequence). Here the CDR3 reads CASSLDRGRTGGTEAFF. The CDR3 DNA reads as TGTGCCAGCAGTTTAGATCGGGGAAGGACAGGGGGCACTGAAGCTTTCTTT.

This clone was counted at least ten times. This chain connects TRBV5-4 to TRBJ2-2; 7 positions agree with TRBD2. Trimming took 4 bases from V and 5 from J; bases not matched to a gene: 8. The germline V gene has CDR1 SGHNT and CDR2 YYREEE (reference sequence). This CDR3 comprises 15 residues. CDR3 in DNA: TGTGCCAGCAGCGCCTTAGCGCGGGGGACCGGGGAGCTGTTTTTT. Protein: CASSALARGTGELFF. Full variable domain (missing parts from reference TRBV5-4 and TRBJ2-2): ETGVTQSPTHLIKTRGQQVTLRCSSQSGHNTVSWYQQALGQGPQFIFQYYREEENGRGNFPPRFSGLQFPNYSSELNVNALELDDSALYLCASSALARGTGELFFGEGSRLTVL.

The chain couples TRBV5-8 to TRBJ1-1, with TRBD1 identical over 10 bases. From germline, CDR1 is SGHTS and CDR2 YDEGEE. The CDR3 has 15 residues. The junction had 6 bases not matched to a gene; V was cut back by 4 bases and J by 3 bases. The CDR3 is CASSHGQGGYTEAFF. The CDR3 nucleotides are TGTGCCAGCAGCCACGGACAGGGGGGTTACACTGAAGCTTTCTTT.

The sample holds a few counts of this clone. The CDR3 nucleotides are TGTGCCAGCAGCTTTGACAGGGGAGTCACTGAAGCTTTCTTT. Translation: CASSFDRGVTEAFF. This rearrangement joins TRBV5-4 to TRBJ1-1; 8 positions agree with TRBD1. The ends lost 2 bases at V and 4 bases at J; junction bases unmatched: 4. Germline CDR1 reads SGHNT; CDR2 reads YYREEE (reference sequence). The CDR3 sequence is 14 residues long. The variable domain in full, with the rest retrieved from reference TRBV5-4 and TRBJ1-1, is ETGVTQSPTHLIKTRGQQVTLRCSSQSGHNTVSWYQQALGQGPQFIFQYYREEENGRGNFPPRFSGLQFPNYSSELNVNALELDDSALYLCASSFDRGVTEAFFGQGTRLTVV.

Only a few counts were recorded for this clone. J is TRBJ2-1 and V is TRBV6-2 or TRBV6-3, with D possibly being TRBD2 (6 bases). Trimming pared 2 bases from V and 10 bases from J, leaving 12 bases between. The length of the CDR3 is 13 residues. CDR1 is MNHEY and CDR2 is SVGEGT in the germline V gene. The CDR3 DNA sequence: TGTGCCAGCAGTTACACCACGGGAGACGAGCAGTTCTTC. It encodes CASSYTTGDEQFF.

The chain has TRBV19 and TRBJ1-6; TRBD1 is a possible D gene (5 bases). Between the trimmed V and J ends, which lost 3 bases and 4 bases, there was a span of 13 bases. The CDR3 consists of 16 residues. CDR1 is LNHDA and CDR2 is SQIVND in the germline V gene (reference sequence). CDR3 loop: CASSISGQGYNSPLHF. The CDR3, as DNA: TGTGCCAGTAGTATCTCCGGCCAGGGTTATAATTCACCCCTCCACTTT. The full variable domain, completed using reference TRBV19 and TRBJ1-6, is DGGITQSPKYLFRKEGQNVTLSCEQNLNHDAMYWYRQDPGQGLRLIYYSQIVNDFQKGDIAEGYSVSREKKESFPLTVTSAQKNPTAFYLCASSISGQGYNSPLHFGNGTRLTVT.

The chain uses TRBV28 and TRBJ2-5; 9 nucleotides align to TRBD2. This CDR3 contains 15 residues. The germline gives CDR1 MDHEN, CDR2 SYDVKM. J was trimmed by 3 bases and V by 6 bases; bases with no gene match: 8. This CDR3 is CASSRPGLAKETQYF. The CDR3 DNA reads TGTGCCAGCAGCCGCCCGGGACTAGCAAAAGAGACCCAGTACTTC.

This sequence joins TRBV5-1 and TRBJ2-7; D might be TRBD1 (6 bases). The V end was cut by 0 bases, the J end by 3 bases, with 13 bases between. The V gene's germline CDR1 is SGHRS and CDR2 YFSETQ. The CDR3 extends over 15 amino acids. The CDR3 spells CASSLDQTGFYEQYF. The DNA of the CDR3 is TGCGCCAGCAGCTTGGACCAGACAGGATTCTACGAGCAGTACTTC.

V is TRBV12-3 or TRBV12-4 and J is TRBJ2-7, with D perhaps matching TRBD2 (5 bases). The CDR3 sequence is 12 residues long. Trimming took 3 bases from V and 3 from J, leaving 6 bases between them. The CDR3 loop is CASSFEGYEQYF. CDR3 nucleotide sequence: TGTGCCAGCAGTTTCGAGGGCTACGAGCAGTACTTC.

The V and J genes are TRBV5-8 and TRBJ2-2; D may be TRBD2 (6 bases). Trimming took off 6 bases at V and 3 bases at J, with 15 bases between the two ends. The CDR3 is 15 amino acids. Germline CDR1 SGHTS, CDR2 YDEGEE. The CDR3 DNA is TGTGCCAGCACCAAGGAGGGAGCCTACACCGGGGAGCTGTTTTTT. Its protein product is CASTKEGAYTGELFF. Together with reference TRBV5-8 and TRBJ2-2, the CDR3 gives the full variable domain: EAGVTQSPTHLIKTRGQQATLRCSPISGHTSVYWYQQALGLGLQFLLWYDEGEERNRGNFPPRFSGRQFPNYSSELNVNALELEDSALYLCASTKEGAYTGELFFGEGSRLTVL.

The chain carries TRBV7-9 and TRBJ2-3; 10 positions agree with TRBD1. The CDR3 is 16 amino acids. Trimming removed 5 bases from V and 4 bases from J; junction bases left unmatched: 9. CDR1 and CDR2 from the germline V gene are SEHNR and FQNEAQ (reference sequence). In DNA form, the CDR3 reads TGTGCCAGCAGCGTGGGACAGGGGCTGGAAGCAGATACGCAGTATTTT. The encoded protein is CASSVGQGLEADTQYF.

As regards this clone: The same CDR3 can be traced to other DNA sequences in this sample. The rearrangement links TRBV11-3 to TRBJ2-4, with 11 bases that match TRBD1. V was clipped by 3 bases and J by 8 bases; unmatched bases: 0. CDR1 SGHNT and CDR2 YENEEA come from the germline V gene. This CDR3 spans 13 amino acids. For the CDR3, the DNA is TGTGCCAGCAGCTTGGGACAGGGGGACATTCAGTACTTC. Its protein is CASSLGQGDIQYF.

The chain couples TRBV29-1 to TRBJ2-1; TRBD1 aligns across 7 bases. J was trimmed by 4 bases and V by 8 bases; bases with no gene match: 14. Germline CDR1 reads SQVTM; CDR2 reads ANQGSEA. The CDR3 contains 15 residues. The CDR3 reads CSPMGTAKEYNEQFF. DNA of the CDR3: TGCAGCCCCATGGGGACAGCAAAAGAATACAATGAGCAGTTCTTC.

The V gene is TRBV15, the J gene TRBJ2-6; a weak D match, TRBD1 (6 bases). Germline values: CDR1 LNHNV, CDR2 YYDKDF (reference sequence). The CDR3 sequence is 17 residues long. With 0 bases removed from V and 0 bases from J, the gap between germline ends came to 9 bases. CDR3 DNA: TGTGCCACCAGCAGAGATTGGGGGCCCTCTGGGGCCAACGTCCTGACTTTC. This encodes CATSRDWGPSGANVLTF.

This sequence joins TRBV3-1 (or the pseudogene TRBV3-2) and TRBJ2-1; D not resolved. CDR1 is LGHDT and CDR2 is YNNKEL in the germline V gene (reference sequence). Trimming took off 0 bases at V and 6 bases at J, with 15 bases between the two ends. There are 16 residues in the CDR3. The CDR3 here is CASSQDLGSRANEQFF. CDR3 sequence (DNA): TGTGCCAGCAGCCAAGATCTAGGTTCCAGAGCCAATGAGCAGTTCTTC.

This sequence joins TRBV19 and TRBJ2-2; the match to TRBD2 covers 13 bases. The germline V gene has CDR1 LNHDA and CDR2 SQIVND (reference sequence). Losses at the gene ends were 3 bases for V and 0 bases for J; bases not matched to a gene: 4. This CDR3 spans 18 amino acids. CDR3 residues: CASSIRLAGGTNTGELFF. The CDR3 nucleotides are TGTGCCAGTAGTATCCGACTAGCGGGAGGAACGAACACCGGGGAGCTGTTTTTT.

This clone was observed a single time. The chain recombines TRBV7-9 with TRBJ2-7, with TRBD2 matching 8 bases. CDR1 SEHNR and CDR2 FQNEAQ come from the germline V gene (reference sequence). V dropped 5 bases and J dropped 6; count of bases not matched to a gene: 9. This CDR3 spans 14 amino acids. In DNA, the CDR3 is TGTGCCAGCAGCACGCGACTGGGACTAGGCGAGCAGTACTTC. Translation gives CASSTRLGLGEQYF.

This clone came up a few times. The rearrangement uses TRBV19 and TRBJ1-2, with D perhaps matching TRBD1 (6 bases). V was shortened by 3 bases and J by 5 bases, with 13 bases between the two germline ends. Germline V gene sequence: CDR1 LNHDA, CDR2 SQIVND (reference sequence). The CDR3 length is 14 residues. The chain's CDR3 is CASSILPQGYGYTF. The CDR3, as DNA: TGTGCCAGTAGTATCCTTCCACAGGGATATGGCTACACCTTC. Full variable domain (remainder filled in from reference TRBV19 and TRBJ1-2): DGGITQSPKYLFRKEGQNVTLSCEQNLNHDAMYWYRQDPGQGLRLIYYSQIVNDFQKGDIAEGYSVSREKKESFPLTVTSAQKNPTAFYLCASSILPQGYGYTFGSGTRLTVV.

The V call is TRBV4-2, the J call TRBJ2-1; the match to TRBD2 covers 12 bases. The CDR3 contains 16 residues. V lost 0 bases, J lost 5 bases, and 2 bases stayed unmatched. Germline-derived CDR1 and CDR2 are LGHNA and YNFKEQ. DNA for the CDR3: TGTGCCAGCAGCCAAGATCGGACTAGCGGGAACAATGAGCAGTTCTTC. It yields the protein CASSQDRTSGNNEQFF.

This clone was seen a single time. The chain couples TRBV9 to TRBJ2-1; unclear D gene. Germline lookup yields CDR1 SGDLS and CDR2 YYNGEE. With 1 base removed from V and 4 bases from J, the gap between germline ends came to 6 bases. CDR3 size: 13 residues. CDR3 coding DNA: TGTGCCAGCAGCGTATGGCAGTACAATGAGCAGTTCTTC. This sequence encodes CASSVWQYNEQFF.

CDR3 loop: CAWRGDRGRTDTQYF. The CDR3 DNA reads as TGTGCCTGGAGGGGGGACAGGGGGCGCACAGATACGCAGTATTTT. The genes are TRBV30 and TRBJ2-3; TRBD1 matches 12 bases. Germline V gene lookup returns CDR1 GTSNPN and CDR2 SVGIG (reference sequence). This CDR3 comprises 15 residues. Trimming took 3 bases from V and 1 from J; bases not matched to a gene: 2.

The genes are TRBV30 and TRBJ2-5; 8 bases are shared with TRBD1. V gave up 5 bases and J gave up 6 bases; unmatched junction bases: 2. Germline V gene data show CDR1 as GTSNPN and CDR2 as SVGIG (reference sequence). The CDR3 is 11 residues long. DNA for the CDR3: TGTGCCTGGCAGGGGGCGAAGACCCAGTACTTC. As protein: CAWQGAKTQYF.

This clone appeared once. The CDR3 sequence: CASSRDQGQGNTEAFF. The DNA for the CDR3 is TGTGCCAGCAGCCGCGACCAGGGACAGGGAAACACTGAAGCTTTCTTT. This chain uses TRBV4-2 with TRBJ1-1; TRBD1 matches 9 bases. The junction had 8 bases not matched to a gene; V was cut back by 4 bases and J by 2 bases. This CDR3 region has 16 residues. CDR1 is LGHNA, CDR2 YNFKEQ, per germline.

The chain carries TRBV2 and TRBJ1-4; D possibly corresponds to TRBD1 (5 bases). V lost 4 bases, J lost 10 bases, and 13 bases lay in between. Germline assignment: CDR1 SNHLY and CDR2 FYNNEI. The CDR3 has 13 amino acids. Written as DNA, the CDR3 is TGTGCCAGCAGTGCGCAGGGCTTGGGAAAACTGTTTTTT. The encoded protein is CASSAQGLGKLFF.

The gene calls are TRBV5-6 and TRBJ1-4; maybe TRBD1 (5 bases). Germline lookup yields CDR1 SGHDT and CDR2 YYEEEE. Trimming removed 2 bases at V and 0 bases at J, with 17 bases between. The CDR3 has 18 residues. In nucleotides, the CDR3 is TGTGCCAGCAGCTTCCGACAGTCTCTAGTTGCAACTAATGAAAAACTGTTTTTT. Its protein product is CASSFRQSLVATNEKLFF. Looking up the rest from reference TRBV5-6 and TRBJ1-4 gives the full variable domain: DAGVTQSPTHLIKTRGQQVTLRCSPKSGHDTVSWYQQALGQGPQFIFQYYEEEERQRGNFPDRFSGHQFPNYSSELNVNALLLGDSALYLCASSFRQSLVATNEKLFFGSGTQLSVL.

V and J are TRBV5-4 and TRBJ2-1; 7 bases are a match to TRBD2. The germline gives CDR1 SGHNT, CDR2 YYREEE (reference sequence). The junction had 12 bases not matched to a gene; V was cut back by 1 base and J by 8 bases. CDR3 size: 16 residues. The CDR3 reads CASSLSREGLRDEQFF. The CDR3 nucleotides are TGTGCCAGCAGCTTGTCGAGGGAGGGACTGAGGGATGAGCAGTTCTTC.

The V gene is TRBV6-4, the J gene TRBJ1-1; no clear D. Germline V lookup: CDR1 MRHNA, CDR2 SNTAGT. V was shortened by 4 bases and J by 0 bases, with 9 bases between the two germline ends. The CDR3 spans 14 residues. This CDR3 reads CASSGGILNTEAFF. In DNA, the CDR3 is TGTGCCAGCAGTGGCGGTATTTTGAACACTGAAGCTTTCTTT.